These T cell receptor beta chains were read from a single sample in a study of response to subunit inactivated influenza vaccine. TCRdb processed the RT-PCR reads anew with MiXCR; each CDR3 protein has one entry. The sample holds about 620,000 distinct CDR3 sequences, roughly 12% seen once. This sample comprised PBMCs from blood, obtained on the day of vaccination. The receptors come from a man in his fifties or sixties who received an inactivated influenza vaccine. Each CDR3 is given without its conserved first and last residue.

length	V	CDR3
15	TRBV5-1	ASSLAQAGGPTDTQY
11	TRBV29-1	SVAGTVKVEAF
15	TRBV12-3/TRBV12-4	ACSSGGRGRVSYEQY
12	TRBV29-1	SVEFTSAGDEQF
14	TRBV5-6	ASSLVGGRALDEQF
14	TRBV28	ASSLYRALPNSPLH
11	TRBV3-1	ASSRTSVYEQY
17	TRBV6-5	ASSLREITGVYSTGELF
11	TRBV12-3/TRBV12-4	ASSPARAEPQH
13	TRBV12-3/TRBV12-4	ASSLMATRGEKLF
13	TRBV6-5	ASSTDEGSSYEQY
15	TRBV28	ASSSQTSGRTSYEQY
12	TRBV27	ASSLGPGEWGYT
13	TRBV5-1	ASSLAGYRGDTQY
13	TRBV6-2/TRBV6-3	ASSYHPTFSYEQY
11	TRBV7-2	ASSLFDGYEQY
10	TRBV28	ASSYQSYEQY
14	TRBV7-2	ASSLRTGWVNSPLH
13	TRBV7-6	ASSLGQGGPGELF
13	TRBV12-3/TRBV12-4	ASISGGGPIYEQY
13	TRBV6-5	ASSYSISSNQPQH
11	TRBV18	ASSLDRKNIQY
13	TRBV29-1	SVELGQSLPRTQY
12	TRBV12-3/TRBV12-4	ASSSPAGKETQY
11	TRBV12-3/TRBV12-4	ASILGANYGYT
15	TRBV20-1	SARDGDRGGVQETQY